Below, 19 T cell receptor beta chains from the same sample are listed, as sequenced in a study of blood T cell repertoires in COVID-19. Measured with immunoSEQ multiplex PCR; TCRdb has only the in-frame clones, and not every one. The sample carries roughly 100,000 clones, around nine tenths recorded once. The sequencing sample was made of peripheral blood. The receptors shown here come from a man aged 45-65 years in a cohort sampled during active COVID-19.

This clone was recorded once. The chain is built from TRBV7-8 and TRBJ1-3; D may be TRBD1 (5 bases). Deletions cut 4 bases from V and 3 bases from J, with 10 bases between. Germline V gene data show CDR1 as SGHVS and CDR2 as FQNEAQ. The CDR3 is 14 residues long. The CDR3 spells CASSSGGGGNTIYF. CDR3 coding DNA: TGTGCCAGCAGCTCCGGGGGTGGTGGAAACACCATATATTTT.

V gene TRBV5-1 combines with J gene TRBJ2-1, with 8 bases matching TRBD2. The V segment lost 2 bases and the J segment 0 bases; nucleotides outside the gene matches: 1. Germline loops: CDR1 SGHRS, CDR2 YFSETQ. The CDR3 has 15 residues. DNA of the CDR3: TGCGCCAGCAGCTTTAGCGGGGTCTCCTACAATGAGCAGTTCTTC. Translating gives CASSFSGVSYNEQFF.

This clone was found a few times. The gene calls are TRBV7-6 and TRBJ1-5, with 7 positions matching TRBD1. The length of the CDR3 is 13 residues. The trim removed 5 bases at V and 6 bases at J, leaving 4 bases unmatched. CDR1 and CDR2 (germline): SGHVS, FNYEAQ. This chain's CDR3 is CASSPGQFQPQHF. The CDR3 region has the DNA TGTGCCAGCAGCCCGGGACAGTTTCAGCCCCAGCATTTT.

This chain uses TRBV7-8 with TRBJ2-5; 10 positions agree with TRBD1. The CDR3 has 17 amino acids. The trim removed 5 bases at V and 4 bases at J, leaving 13 bases unmatched. Germline V gene lookup returns CDR1 SGHVS and CDR2 FQNEAQ. Here the CDR3 DNA reads TGTGCCAGCAGCCCAAGACAGGGGGCGCGGTTCGGAGAGACCCAGTACTTC. Its translation is CASSPRQGARFGETQYF.

V usage is TRBV2 and J usage is TRBJ1-1; D uncertain. This CDR3 has 13 amino acids. V was cut by 4 bases and J by 1 base, with 7 bases left in between. Germline lookup yields CDR1 SNHLY and CDR2 FYNNEI. CDR3 sequence (DNA): TGTGCCAGCAGTGTACAGTGGAACACTGAAGCTTTCTTT. Translated, it gives CASSVQWNTEAFF.

V is TRBV28 and J is TRBJ2-6, with a weak D call TRBD1 (6 bases). Trimming stripped 6 bases from V and 0 bases from J, with 12 bases between. The CDR3 is 16 residues long. Germline V gene data show CDR1 as MDHEN and CDR2 as SYDVKM. The CDR3 sequence: CASSRTGSSGANVLTF. Here the CDR3 DNA reads TGTGCCAGCAGCAGAACAGGGAGCTCTGGGGCCAACGTCCTGACTTTC.

The rearrangement uses TRBV6-5 and TRBJ1-1; a weak D match, TRBD1 (5 bases). Germline lookup yields CDR1 MNHEY and CDR2 SVGAGI. CDR3 size: 13 residues. The V end lost 5 bases, the J end lost 4 bases, and 11 bases lay between the germline ends. The CDR3 nucleotides are TGTGCCAGCAGTCTAGACAGCCGCACTGAAGCTTTCTTT. Its protein is CASSLDSRTEAFF.

The J gene is TRBJ2-7, the V gene TRBV25-1; D might be TRBD2 (6 bases). From germline, CDR1 is MGHDK and CDR2 SYGVNS. V was trimmed by 5 bases and J by 6 bases, leaving 20 bases between them. The CDR3 is made up of 15 amino acids. In DNA, the CDR3 is TGTGCCAGCAGTTTCCAAGGGTGGCAGGGAGGCGAGCAGTACTTC. Its translation is CASSFQGWQGGEQYF.

The V gene is TRBV11-1, the J gene TRBJ1-1; the match to TRBD1 covers 7 bases. Trimming removed 3 bases from V and 10 bases from J; junction bases left unmatched: 5. The CDR3 extends over 12 amino acids. The germline CDR1 and CDR2 sequences are SGHAT and FQDESV (reference sequence). The CDR3 spells CASSFTGAGAFF. For the CDR3, the DNA is TGTGCCAGCAGCTTCACAGGGGCGGGAGCTTTCTTT.

The J gene is TRBJ1-1, the V gene TRBV28; D is undetermined. Germline V CDR1 and CDR2: MDHEN, SYDVKM. This CDR3 region has 12 residues. Trimming left V 10 bases short and J 10 bases short, with 19 bases between. For the CDR3, the DNA is TGTGCCACCGTAGGAGTGCGGGAAATAGCTTTCTTT. Its protein product is CATVGVREIAFF.

This clone was seen only a few times. The chain combines TRBV11-3 with TRBJ2-7, with D perhaps matching TRBD1 (5 bases). V dropped 3 bases and J dropped 5 bases, with 14 bases sitting between them. The CDR3 extends over 14 amino acids. CDR1 is SGHNT, CDR2 YENEEA, per germline. CDR3: CASSFPRRTHEQYF. The CDR3 DNA reads as TGTGCCAGCAGCTTTCCCCGGCGGACACACGAGCAGTACTTC.

In its sample, this clone was seen once. The genes are TRBV3-1 (or the pseudogene TRBV3-2) and TRBJ1-5; D possibly corresponds to TRBD1 (6 bases). The ends were cut back, 1 base at V and 0 bases at J, with 19 bases in the middle. Germline CDR1 and CDR2: LGHDT and YNNKEL (reference sequence). The CDR3 is made up of 19 amino acids. The CDR3 protein is CASSQGTEGSYYSNQPQHF. DNA for the CDR3: TGTGCCAGCAGCCAAGGGACAGAGGGTAGTTATTATAGCAATCAGCCCCAGCATTTT.

This clone showed up just once. The chain employs TRBV14 and TRBJ2-5; unclear D gene. The germline CDR1 and CDR2 sequences are SGHDN and FVKESK. V was shortened by 3 bases and J by 5 bases, with 7 bases between the two germline ends. This CDR3 region has 12 residues. CDR3 residues: CASSQGTETQYF. CDR3 DNA: TGTGCCAGCAGCCAGGGCACCGAGACCCAGTACTTC. The full variable domain, its missing parts supplied by reference TRBV14 and TRBJ2-5, is EAGVTQFPSHSVIEKGQTVTLRCDPISGHDNLYWYRRVMGKEIKFLLHFVKESKQDESGMPNNRFLAERTGGTYSTLKVQPAELEDSGVYFCASSQGTETQYFGPGTRLLVL.

The V call is TRBV3-1 (or the pseudogene TRBV3-2), the J call TRBJ2-7, with 10 bases lining up with TRBD1. The CDR3 loop spans 16 amino acids. Trimming took 4 bases from V and 3 from J; bases not matched to a gene: 9. Per germline, CDR1 LGHDT and CDR2 YNNKEL (reference sequence). CDR3 sequence: CASSPPGQGKRYEQYF. The DNA for the CDR3 is TGTGCCAGCAGCCCCCCGGGACAGGGGAAACGCTACGAGCAGTACTTC.

V is TRBV21-1 and J is TRBJ2-7; TRBD2, the table's D call, was not compared with the DNA. TRBV21-1 is described as a pseudogene. The CDR3 spans 15 residues. CDR3 in amino acids: CASSKGTSETYEQYF. The CDR3 bases are TGTGCCAGCAGCAAGGGGACTAGCGAAACCTACGAGCAGTACTTC.

The chain employs TRBV23-1 and TRBJ1-2, with D maybe TRBD1 (6 bases). TRBV23-1 is flagged as an ORF with uncertain function. V was pared by 9 bases and J by 2 bases, with 16 bases between. The CDR3 spans 14 residues. The CDR3 sequence: CASRAEQGNYGYTF. CDR3 DNA sequence: TGCGCCAGTCGTGCAGAACAGGGAAACTATGGCTACACCTTC.

V usage is TRBV5-1 and J usage is TRBJ1-1; no clear D gene. The germline V gene encodes CDR1 SGHRS and CDR2 YFSETQ. V gave up 4 bases and J gave up 1 base, with 11 bases separating them. The CDR3 spans 14 residues. The CDR3 loop is CASSPPNGNTEAFF. The CDR3 DNA reads TGCGCCAGCAGCCCACCCAACGGGAACACTGAAGCTTTCTTT.

This sequence joins TRBV6-4 and TRBJ1-6; D uncertain. V lost 2 bases, J lost 7 bases, and 6 bases lay in between. The V gene's germline CDR1 is MRHNA and CDR2 SNTAGT. CDR3 length: 13 residues. DNA of the CDR3: TGTGCCAGCAGTGACAGGGAGAATTCACCCCTCCACTTT. The encoded protein is CASSDRENSPLHF.

The chain employs TRBV29-1 and TRBJ2-3; 11 positions match TRBD2. The CDR3 is made up of 15 amino acids. CDR1 SQVTM and CDR2 ANQGSEA come from the germline V gene. The trim removed 8 bases at V and 4 bases at J, leaving 11 bases unmatched. CDR3 in amino acids: CSLYSRTSGPDTQYF. The CDR3 DNA reads as TGCAGCCTATATTCCCGGACTAGCGGGCCAGATACGCAGTATTTT.